These 26 T cell receptor beta chains were all obtained from the same sample, sequenced in a study of PD-1 blockade in classical Hodgkin lymphoma. Stated time point: cycle 4 day 1 (C4D1), after less than 7 weeks of nivolumab. Brentuximab vedotin exposure varied, and every patient relapsed after autologous stem cell transplantation. Magnetic depletion of unwanted cells isolated CD4+ T cells from thawed PBMCs. Profiled with immunoSEQ multiplex PCR; TCRdb holds only in-frame clones, not every one. The table records about 32,000 clones, about 93% of them present only once. Sequences were derived from CD4+ T cells from blood, sampled before the fourth cycle of nivolumab. The receptor source for this set is a human donor with classical Hodgkin lymphoma.

The chain carries TRBV21-1 and TRBJ2-7; TRBD2 is taken as the D call from the table, unchecked against the DNA. TRBV21-1 counts as a pseudogene. This CDR3 contains 18 residues. CDR3 sequence: CASSKGSSGRPIEYEQYF. The CDR3 DNA reads TGTGCCAGCAGCAAAGGTAGTAGCGGGAGACCGATAGAATACGAGCAGTACTTC.

V usage is TRBV25-1 and J usage is TRBJ2-3; 12 bases map to TRBD2. Looked up from germline, CDR1 is MGHDK and CDR2 is SYGVNS. V shed 2 bases, J shed 5 bases, and the junction held 8 bases outside the gene matches. This CDR3 spans 17 amino acids. CDR3 nucleotide sequence: TGTGCCAGCAGTGAAGGCTCTAGCGGGAGGGCAGGAGATACGCAGTATTTT. It encodes CASSEGSSGRAGDTQYF.

V is TRBV7-9 and J is TRBJ1-6; D gene unclear. Germline values: CDR1 SEHNR, CDR2 FQNEAQ (reference sequence). V was pared by 5 bases and J by 7 bases, with 6 bases between. The CDR3 is 12 residues long. The CDR3 DNA is TGTGCCAGCAGCCGACCCAATTCACCCCTCCACTTT. This codes for CASSRPNSPLHF.

The chain has TRBV6-5 and TRBJ1-1; 7 positions match TRBD1. With V trimmed by 7 bases and J by 1 base, 6 bases remained unmatched. The CDR3 sequence is 14 residues long. Germline assignment: CDR1 MNHEY and CDR2 SVGAGI. This CDR3 reads CASNDRDRNTEAFF. DNA of the CDR3: TGTGCCAGCAATGACAGGGATCGGAACACTGAAGCTTTCTTT.

The chain recombines TRBV30 with TRBJ1-1; 9 nucleotides agree with TRBD1. J gave up 5 bases and V 5 bases, and 6 bases lay outside the gene matches. The germline V gene has CDR1 GTSNPN and CDR2 SVGIG (reference sequence). The CDR3 totals 13 residues. Here the CDR3 reads CAWGTGQGTEAFF. DNA of the CDR3: TGTGCCTGGGGGACAGGGCAGGGTACTGAAGCTTTCTTT.

V gene TRBV5-1 combines with J gene TRBJ2-1; 8 nucleotides agree with TRBD2. V lost 4 bases, J lost 10 bases, and 10 bases stayed unmatched. Germline V gene data show CDR1 as SGHRS and CDR2 as YFSETQ. The CDR3 covers 14 residues. CDR3 in DNA: TGCGCCAGCAGCCCGACTAGCGCCAGGGAGGAGCAGTTCTTC. Amino acid sequence: CASSPTSAREEQFF.

The chain is built from TRBV6-1 and TRBJ2-7; 7 nucleotides line up with TRBD1. The germline CDR1 and CDR2 sequences are MNHNS and SASEGT. The CDR3 contains 12 residues. After removal of 0 bases from V and 12 bases from J, the junction contained 5 bases not matched to a gene. The CDR3 coding sequence is TGTGCCAGCAGTGAAGCTGGGGCAGGGGGGTACTTC. This gives the protein CASSEAGAGGYF.

This rearrangement joins TRBV5-1 to TRBJ2-7; 7 nucleotides agree with TRBD1. The germline CDR1 and CDR2 sequences are SGHRS and YFSETQ. The CDR3 spans 16 residues. J gave up 1 base and V 0 bases, and 7 bases lay outside the gene matches. CDR3 loop: CASSLGGRQGSYEQYF. The DNA of the CDR3 is TGCGCCAGCAGCTTGGGGGGACGACAGGGTTCCTACGAGCAGTACTTC.

The rearrangement links TRBV2 to TRBJ2-7; 10 bases line up with TRBD1. Per the germline V gene, CDR1 is SNHLY and CDR2 is FYNNEI. The CDR3 contains 16 residues. V dropped 7 bases and J dropped 9; count of bases not matched to a gene: 18. CDR3 sequence (DNA): TGTGCCAGCACCAAACTACTGGACAGGGGGGAAGAATGGCAGTACTTC. Translated, it gives CASTKLLDRGEEWQYF. Full variable domain (rest looked up from reference TRBV2 and TRBJ2-7): EPEVTQTPSHQVTQMGQEVILRCVPISNHLYFYWYRQILGQKVEFLVSFYNNEISEKSEIFDDQFSVERPDGSNFTLKIRSTKLEDSAMYFCASTKLLDRGEEWQYFGPGTRLTVT.

The V call is TRBV28, the J call TRBJ2-7; unclear D gene. The CDR3 spans 15 residues. From germline, CDR1 is MDHEN and CDR2 SYDVKM. The V end was cut by 10 bases, the J end by 3 bases, with 22 bases between. The CDR3 is CATIPMRLELYEQYF. The DNA of the CDR3 is TGTGCCACCATTCCAATGAGGTTGGAGCTCTACGAGCAGTACTTC.

The V and J genes are TRBV11-2 and TRBJ2-1; 9 bases map to TRBD2. The germline V gene has CDR1 SGHAT and CDR2 FQNNGV. V gave up 2 bases and J gave up 7 bases; unmatched junction bases: 6. The CDR3 runs to 15 residues. The CDR3 DNA reads as TGTGCCAGCAGCTTAATCTCGGGACTAGCAAATGAGCAGTTCTTC. Amino acid sequence: CASSLISGLANEQFF. The full variable domain, in which reference TRBV11-2 and TRBJ2-1 provide the parts outside the CDR3, is EAGVAQSPRYKIIEKRQSVAFWCNPISGHATLYWYQQILGQGPKLLIQFQNNGVVDDSQLPKDRFSAERLKGVDSTLKIQPAKLEDSAVYLCASSLISGLANEQFFGPGTRLTVL.

The chain carries TRBV14 and TRBJ2-3, with a tentative D call TRBD2 (5 bases). The V gene's germline CDR1 is SGHDN and CDR2 FVKESK. V shed 0 bases and J shed 4 bases, with 14 bases lying between them. The CDR3 runs to 16 residues. CDR3 coding DNA: TGTGCCAGCAGCCAAGACCTGAAGGGAGTTGCAGATACGCAGTATTTT. It specifies CASSQDLKGVADTQYF.

The rearrangement uses TRBV10-1 and TRBJ2-3, with D possibly TRBD2 on 6 matching bases. The CDR3 is made up of 16 amino acids. The germline CDR1 and CDR2 sequences are WNHNN and SYGVQD (reference sequence). Between the trimmed V and J ends, which lost 4 bases and 4 bases, there was a span of 18 bases. The CDR3 here is CASSGPRLDRPDTQYF. The DNA for the CDR3 is TGCGCCAGCAGTGGCCCTCGACTAGATCGTCCAGATACGCAGTATTTT.

This clone was seen a few times. The chain carries TRBV6-1 and TRBJ1-2, with 8 bases lining up with TRBD1. Germline loops: CDR1 MNHNS, CDR2 SASEGT. V lost 6 bases to trimming and J lost 8 bases; unmatched junction nucleotides: 11. This CDR3 spans 14 amino acids. The CDR3 spells CASRKTGVIGGYTF. The CDR3 DNA sequence: TGTGCCAGCAGAAAGACAGGGGTGATTGGGGGCTACACCTTC.

CDR3 protein: CAWRGGYSYNSPLHF. In DNA form, the CDR3 reads TGTGCCTGGAGGGGGGGATACTCCTATAATTCACCCCTCCACTTT. The chain joins TRBV30 to TRBJ1-6, with D possibly TRBD1 on 5 matching bases. V shed 3 bases and J shed 0 bases, with 9 bases lying between them. Per the germline V gene, CDR1 is GTSNPN and CDR2 is SVGIG (reference sequence). CDR3 size: 15 residues.

This chain links TRBV28 with TRBJ2-7; 13 bases align to TRBD2. V gave up 6 bases and J gave up 3 bases; unmatched junction bases: 5. CDR1 is MDHEN, CDR2 SYDVKM, per germline. The CDR3 extends over 15 amino acids. In DNA, the CDR3 is TGTGCCAGCAGCGGCAGGACTAGCGGGAGCTACGAGCAGTACTTC. Translating it yields CASSGRTSGSYEQYF.

V is TRBV10-3 and J is TRBJ2-7, with 9 bases matching TRBD2. CDR3 length: 14 amino acids. Trimming at V came to 3 bases and at J to 2 bases, leaving 2 bases not matched to a gene. CDR1 and CDR2 (germline): ENHRY, SYGVKD. The CDR3 is CAISEGLATYEQYF. CDR3 in DNA: TGTGCCATCAGTGAAGGACTAGCGACCTACGAGCAGTACTTC.

The rearrangement links TRBV2 to TRBJ2-7; TRBD1 matches at 7 bases. Germline V gene lookup returns CDR1 SNHLY and CDR2 FYNNEI. V shed 5 bases and J 2 bases; nucleotides not matched to a gene: 6. The CDR3 covers 14 residues. The CDR3 loop is CASSPRGTTYEQYF. The DNA of the CDR3 is TGTGCCAGCAGTCCCAGGGGGACGACCTACGAGCAGTACTTC.

This clone was seen only once. The chain employs TRBV5-5 and TRBJ2-7; D remains unclear. Germline V lookup: CDR1 SGHKS, CDR2 YYEKEE (reference sequence). V was trimmed by 0 bases and J by 0 bases, leaving 13 bases between them. CDR3 length: 16 amino acids. This chain's CDR3 is CASSLGAGKGSYEQYF. In nucleotides, the CDR3 is TGTGCCAGCAGCTTGGGGGCTGGGAAGGGCTCCTACGAGCAGTACTTC.

The J gene is TRBJ2-3, the V gene TRBV5-1, with no clear D. V was clipped by 0 bases and J by 1 base, with 9 bases between them. The germline V gene has CDR1 SGHRS and CDR2 YFSETQ. This CDR3 contains 15 residues. DNA of the CDR3: TGCGCCAGCAGCTTGGTAATTAGGGGCACAGATACGCAGTATTTT. Protein sequence: CASSLVIRGTDTQYF.

The rearrangement uses TRBV6-1 and TRBJ1-4; no definite D call. The ends were cut back, 1 base at V and 4 bases at J, with 10 bases in the middle. CDR1 is MNHNS, CDR2 SASEGT, per germline. The CDR3 spans 15 residues. The CDR3 here is CASSEVGLGNEKLFF. DNA of the CDR3: TGTGCCAGCAGTGAAGTAGGGTTGGGTAATGAAAAACTGTTTTTT.

The genes are TRBV28 and TRBJ2-5; 7 positions match TRBD2. Germline trimming cut 7 bases from V and 4 bases from J; bases unmatched to any gene: 12. CDR3 length: 15 residues. Germline assignment: CDR1 MDHEN and CDR2 SYDVKM. The CDR3 nucleotides read TGTGCCAGCACCCGTGAAGGGAGGGCCTCAGAGACCCAGTACTTC. Residues: CASTREGRASETQYF.

This chain uses TRBV15 with TRBJ1-1; TRBD1 matches 9 bases. The germline gives CDR1 LNHNV, CDR2 YYDKDF (reference sequence). V dropped 3 bases and J dropped 1; count of bases not matched to a gene: 12. This CDR3 region has 18 residues. The CDR3 reads CATSSRPGQGIWNTEAFF. The CDR3 nucleotides read TGTGCCACCAGCAGCCGCCCGGGACAGGGAATTTGGAACACTGAAGCTTTCTTT.

The rearrangement links TRBV5-6 to TRBJ2-2; unclear D gene. Germline V gene lookup returns CDR1 SGHDT and CDR2 YYEEEE. The V end lost 2 bases, the J end lost 0 bases, and 8 bases lay between the germline ends. CDR3 size: 15 residues. CDR3 nucleotides: TGTGCCAGCAGCTTTGAACTATCGAACACCGGGGAGCTGTTTTTT. It codes for CASSFELSNTGELFF.

V is TRBV28 and J is TRBJ2-7; tentative D call: TRBD2 (6 bases). Germline V CDR1 and CDR2: MDHEN, SYDVKM. CDR3 length: 14 amino acids. V was shortened by 4 bases and J by 7 bases, with 17 bases between the two germline ends. In DNA form, the CDR3 reads TGTGCCAGCAGTTCACCGGGCCGGGAGTTGGAGCAGTACTTC. Protein sequence: CASSSPGRELEQYF.

The chain combines TRBV5-5 with TRBJ1-2; D remains ambiguous. CDR3 length: 13 amino acids. Trimming took 0 bases from V and 3 from J, leaving 6 bases between them. The germline CDR1 and CDR2 sequences are SGHKS and YYEKEE (reference sequence). The CDR3 here is CASSLEFDYGYTF. The CDR3 coding sequence is TGTGCCAGCAGCTTGGAGTTTGACTATGGCTACACCTTC.